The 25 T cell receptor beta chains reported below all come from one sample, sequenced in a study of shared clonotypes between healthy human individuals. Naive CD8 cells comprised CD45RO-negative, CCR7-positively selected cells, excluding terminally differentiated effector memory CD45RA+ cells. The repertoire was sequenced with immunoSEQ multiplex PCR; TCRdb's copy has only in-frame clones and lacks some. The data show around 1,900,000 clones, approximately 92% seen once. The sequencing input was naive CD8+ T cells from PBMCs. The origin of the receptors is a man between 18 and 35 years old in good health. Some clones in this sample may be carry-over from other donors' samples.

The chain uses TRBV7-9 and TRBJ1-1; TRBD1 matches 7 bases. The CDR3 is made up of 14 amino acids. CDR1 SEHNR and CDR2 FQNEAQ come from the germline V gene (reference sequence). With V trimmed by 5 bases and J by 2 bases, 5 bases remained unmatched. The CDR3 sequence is CASSDREGNTEAFF. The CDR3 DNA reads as TGTGCCAGCAGCGACAGGGAGGGAAACACTGAAGCTTTCTTT.

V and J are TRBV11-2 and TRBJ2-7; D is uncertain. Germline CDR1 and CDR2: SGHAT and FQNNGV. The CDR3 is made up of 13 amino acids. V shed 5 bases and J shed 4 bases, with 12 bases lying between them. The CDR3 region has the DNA TGTGCCAGCAGCCCCCCCGCAACTTACGAGCAGTACTTC. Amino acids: CASSPPATYEQYF. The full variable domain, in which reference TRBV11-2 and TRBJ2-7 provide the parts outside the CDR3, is EAGVAQSPRYKIIEKRQSVAFWCNPISGHATLYWYQQILGQGPKLLIQFQNNGVVDDSQLPKDRFSAERLKGVDSTLKIQPAKLEDSAVYLCASSPPATYEQYFGPGTRLTVT.

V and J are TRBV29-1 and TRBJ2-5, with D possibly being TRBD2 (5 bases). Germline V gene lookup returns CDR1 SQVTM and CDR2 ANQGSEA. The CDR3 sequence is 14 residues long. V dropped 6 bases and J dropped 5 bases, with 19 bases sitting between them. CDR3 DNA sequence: TGCAGCGTCCCACGGGCCGGGCCGGGGGAGACCCAGTACTTC. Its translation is CSVPRAGPGETQYF.

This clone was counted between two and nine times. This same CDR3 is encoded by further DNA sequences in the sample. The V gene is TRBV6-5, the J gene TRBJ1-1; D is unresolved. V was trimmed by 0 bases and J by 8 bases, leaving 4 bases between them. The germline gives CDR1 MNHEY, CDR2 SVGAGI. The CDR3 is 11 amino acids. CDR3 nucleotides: TGTGCCAGCAGTTACTCAGGGGAAGCTTTCTTT. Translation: CASSYSGEAFF.

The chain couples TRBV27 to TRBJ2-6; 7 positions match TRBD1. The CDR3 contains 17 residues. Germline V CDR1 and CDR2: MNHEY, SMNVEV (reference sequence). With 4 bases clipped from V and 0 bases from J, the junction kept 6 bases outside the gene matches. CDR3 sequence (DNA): TGTGCCAGCAGTTCCCGGACAGGCAGCTCTGGGGCCAACGTCCTGACTTTC. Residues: CASSSRTGSSGANVLTF.

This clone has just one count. This CDR3 reads CASSLGPDLSNQPQHF. As DNA, the CDR3 is TGCGCCAGCAGCCTCGGGCCCGATCTAAGCAATCAGCCCCAGCATTTT. The chain uses TRBV4-1 and TRBJ1-5; no clear D gene. CDR1 MGHRA and CDR2 YSYEKL come from the germline V gene. V was pared by 4 bases and J by 1 base, with 14 bases between. This CDR3 has 16 amino acids.

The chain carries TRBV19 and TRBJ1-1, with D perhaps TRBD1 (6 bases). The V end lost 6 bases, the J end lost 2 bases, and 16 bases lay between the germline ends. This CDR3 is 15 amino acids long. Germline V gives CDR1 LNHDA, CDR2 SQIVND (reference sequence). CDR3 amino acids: CASSEFRGGNTEAFF. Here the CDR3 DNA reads TGTGCCAGTAGCGAGTTCAGGGGAGGAAACACTGAAGCTTTCTTT.

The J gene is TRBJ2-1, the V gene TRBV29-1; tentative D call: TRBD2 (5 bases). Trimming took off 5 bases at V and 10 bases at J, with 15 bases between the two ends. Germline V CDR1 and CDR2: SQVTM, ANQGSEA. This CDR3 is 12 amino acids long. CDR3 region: CSVPDSSREQFF. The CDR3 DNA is TGCAGCGTTCCGGACTCATCCAGGGAGCAGTTCTTC.

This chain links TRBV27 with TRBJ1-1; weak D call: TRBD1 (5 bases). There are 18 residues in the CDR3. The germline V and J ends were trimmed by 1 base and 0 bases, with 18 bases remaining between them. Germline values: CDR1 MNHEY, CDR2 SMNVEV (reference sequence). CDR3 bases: TGTGCCAGCAGTTTATGGGGACCTACCACCCTCATGAACACTGAAGCTTTCTTT. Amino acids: CASSLWGPTTLMNTEAFF.

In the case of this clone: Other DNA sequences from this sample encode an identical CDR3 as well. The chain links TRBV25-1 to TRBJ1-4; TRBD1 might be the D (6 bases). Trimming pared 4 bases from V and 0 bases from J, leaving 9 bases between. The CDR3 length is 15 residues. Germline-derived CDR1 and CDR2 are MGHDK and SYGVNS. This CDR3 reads CASSGRTATNEKLFF. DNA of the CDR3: TGTGCCAGCAGTGGCAGGACAGCAACTAATGAAAAACTGTTTTTT.

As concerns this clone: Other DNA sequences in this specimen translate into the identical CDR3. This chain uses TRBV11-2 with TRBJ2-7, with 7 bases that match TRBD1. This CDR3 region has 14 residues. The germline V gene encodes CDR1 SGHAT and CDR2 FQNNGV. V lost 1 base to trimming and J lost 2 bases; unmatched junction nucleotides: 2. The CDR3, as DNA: TGTGCCAGCAGCTTAGGTACAGGGGCCTACGAGCAGTACTTC. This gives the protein CASSLGTGAYEQYF. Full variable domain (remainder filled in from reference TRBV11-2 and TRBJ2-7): EAGVAQSPRYKIIEKRQSVAFWCNPISGHATLYWYQQILGQGPKLLIQFQNNGVVDDSQLPKDRFSAERLKGVDSTLKIQPAKLEDSAVYLCASSLGTGAYEQYFGPGTRLTVT.

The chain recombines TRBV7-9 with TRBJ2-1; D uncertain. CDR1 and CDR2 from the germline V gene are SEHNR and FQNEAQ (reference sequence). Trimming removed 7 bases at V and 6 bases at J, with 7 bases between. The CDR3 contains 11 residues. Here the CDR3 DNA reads TGTGCCAGCATCATGGGCAATGAGCAGTTCTTC. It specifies CASIMGNEQFF.

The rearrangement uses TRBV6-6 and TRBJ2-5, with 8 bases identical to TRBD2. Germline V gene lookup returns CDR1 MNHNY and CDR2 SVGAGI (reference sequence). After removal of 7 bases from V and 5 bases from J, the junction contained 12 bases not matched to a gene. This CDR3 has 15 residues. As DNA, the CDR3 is TGTGCCAGCAACCGGACCCCGGGGGGGCGGGAGACCCAGTACTTC. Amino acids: CASNRTPGGRETQYF.

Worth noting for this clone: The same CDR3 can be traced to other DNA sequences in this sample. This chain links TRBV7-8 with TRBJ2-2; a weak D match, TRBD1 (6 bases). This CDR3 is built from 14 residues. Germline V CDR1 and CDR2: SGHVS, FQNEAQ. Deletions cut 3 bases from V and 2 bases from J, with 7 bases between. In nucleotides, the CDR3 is TGTGCCAGCAGCTTGACAGGAAACACCGGGGAGCTGTTTTTT. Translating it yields CASSLTGNTGELFF.

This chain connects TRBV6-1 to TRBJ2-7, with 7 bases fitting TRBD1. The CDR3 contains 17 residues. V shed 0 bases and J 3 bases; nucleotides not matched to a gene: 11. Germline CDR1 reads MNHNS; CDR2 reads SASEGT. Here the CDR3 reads CASSEAWDRSLYYEQYF. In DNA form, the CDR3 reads TGTGCCAGCAGTGAAGCGTGGGACAGATCCCTGTACTACGAGCAGTACTTC.

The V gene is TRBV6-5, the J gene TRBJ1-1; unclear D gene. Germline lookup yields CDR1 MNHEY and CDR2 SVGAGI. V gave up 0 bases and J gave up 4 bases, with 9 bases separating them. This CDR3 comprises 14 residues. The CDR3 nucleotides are TGTGCCAGCAGTTACTCTGGGTTCTCCACTGAAGCTTTCTTT. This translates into CASSYSGFSTEAFF.

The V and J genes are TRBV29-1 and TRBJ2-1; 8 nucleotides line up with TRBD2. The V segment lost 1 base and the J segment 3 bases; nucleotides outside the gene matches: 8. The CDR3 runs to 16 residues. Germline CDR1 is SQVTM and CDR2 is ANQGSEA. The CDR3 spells CSVEGPTSGNYNEQFF. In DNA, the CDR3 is TGCAGCGTTGAAGGCCCAACTAGCGGAAACTACAATGAGCAGTTCTTC.

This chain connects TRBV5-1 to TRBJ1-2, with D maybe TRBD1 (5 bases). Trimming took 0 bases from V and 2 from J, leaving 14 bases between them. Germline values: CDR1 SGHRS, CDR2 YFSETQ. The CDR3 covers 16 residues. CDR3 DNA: TGCGCCAGCAGCTTGGAATGGGGGACCCCAAACTATGGCTACACCTTC. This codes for CASSLEWGTPNYGYTF.

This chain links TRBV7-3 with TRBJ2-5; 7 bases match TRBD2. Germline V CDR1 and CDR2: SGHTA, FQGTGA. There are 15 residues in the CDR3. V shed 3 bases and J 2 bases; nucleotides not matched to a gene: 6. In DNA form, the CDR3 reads TGTGCCAGCAGCTTTCACGGGGGAGGGCAAGAGACCCAGTACTTC. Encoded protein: CASSFHGGGQETQYF.

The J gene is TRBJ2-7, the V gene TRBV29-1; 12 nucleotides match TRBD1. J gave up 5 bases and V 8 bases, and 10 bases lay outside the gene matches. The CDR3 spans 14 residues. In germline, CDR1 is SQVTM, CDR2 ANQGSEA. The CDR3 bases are TGCAGCTCTACCGGGACAGGGGGCTTAAACGAGCAGTACTTC. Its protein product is CSSTGTGGLNEQYF.

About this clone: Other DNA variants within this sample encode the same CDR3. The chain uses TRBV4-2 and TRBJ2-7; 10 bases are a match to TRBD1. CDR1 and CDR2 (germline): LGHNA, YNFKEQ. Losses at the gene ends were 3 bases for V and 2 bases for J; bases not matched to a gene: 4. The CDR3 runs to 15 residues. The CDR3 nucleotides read TGTGCCAGCAGCCAGGAGGGGACAGGGGCCTACGAGCAGTACTTC. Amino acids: CASSQEGTGAYEQYF.

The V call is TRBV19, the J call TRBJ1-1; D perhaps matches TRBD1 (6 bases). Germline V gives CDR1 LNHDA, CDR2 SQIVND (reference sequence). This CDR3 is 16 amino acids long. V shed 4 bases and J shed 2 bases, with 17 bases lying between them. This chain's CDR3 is CASSTRPGTPNTEAFF. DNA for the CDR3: TGTGCCAGTAGTACAAGACCCGGGACACCTAACACTGAAGCTTTCTTT.

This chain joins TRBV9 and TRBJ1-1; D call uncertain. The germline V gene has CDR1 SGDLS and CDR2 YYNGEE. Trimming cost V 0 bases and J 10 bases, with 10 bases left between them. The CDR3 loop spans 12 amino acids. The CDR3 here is CASSVGGGGAFF. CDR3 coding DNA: TGTGCCAGCAGCGTAGGAGGTGGCGGAGCTTTCTTT.

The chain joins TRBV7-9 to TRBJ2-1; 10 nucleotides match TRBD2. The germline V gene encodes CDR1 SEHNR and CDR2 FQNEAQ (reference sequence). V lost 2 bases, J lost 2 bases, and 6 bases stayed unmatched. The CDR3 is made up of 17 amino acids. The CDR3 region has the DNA TGTGCCAGCAGCTTATCCGGACTAGCGGCGACCTACAATGAGCAGTTCTTC. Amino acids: CASSLSGLAATYNEQFF.

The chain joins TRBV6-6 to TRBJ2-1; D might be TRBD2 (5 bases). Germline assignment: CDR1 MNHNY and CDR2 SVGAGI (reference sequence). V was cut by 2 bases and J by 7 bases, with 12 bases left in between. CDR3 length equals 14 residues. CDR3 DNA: TGTGCCAGCAGTTACACGGGAATAGGTAATGAGCAGTTCTTC. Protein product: CASSYTGIGNEQFF.